This note documents a single T cell receptor beta chain sequence. Antigen unknown. With 60 Vbeta and 13 Jbeta primers, the PCR was carried out. Method: immunoSEQ multiplex PCR; TCRdb's copy keeps in-frame clones and lacks some. The top ten clones hold over 0.65% of a sample with approximately 220,000 clones, 80% to 85% of them seen once. In germline, CDR1 is MNHNY, CDR2 SVGAGI (reference sequence). The CDR3 covers 14 residues. V dropped 6 bases and J dropped 7; count of bases not matched to a gene: 9. These data originate in a study of cytomegalovirus exposure and HLA in healthy donors. Healthy individuals who donated bone marrow served as the donors. Study conclusions and caveats: Using a false discovery rate of 0.05, a later analysis showed that approximately 17,000 TCR beta sequences were associated with HLA alleles. Excluded: some indistinguishable V segments such as TRBV6-2 and TRBV6-3. Most TCR sequences were seen very rarely across donors, but some public TCRs occurred in many.

The clonotype originates from a boy aged 2 to 9 in good health and CMV-seronegative. The sequencing input was PBMCs. V gene TRBV6-6 combines with J gene TRBJ1-5, with 7 bases matching TRBD1. CDR3 sequence: CASSPPGTDQPQHF. The CDR3 region has the DNA TGTGCCAGCAGCCCCCCCGGGACAGACCAGCCCCAGCATTTT.